Described below is a single T cell receptor beta chain sequence and its context. The antigen remains unidentified. The data are from a study of shared clonotypes between healthy human individuals. Background on the study: For every donor, three CD4 naive, three CD4 memory, two CD8 naive and one CD8 memory plates were used.

Trimming left V 5 bases short and J 4 bases short, with 11 bases between. Germline CDR1 and CDR2: SGHAT and FQNNGV. This CDR3 has 13 residues. Findings and limits, study-wide: The donor pool, a small one, limited the genetic and exposure-history diversity represented.

Libraries were prepared by immunoSEQ multiplex PCR; TCRdb keeps only in-frame clonotypes and omits some of them. The data contain some 500,000 clones, approximately 95% of them singletons. Sequencing was done on a sample of naive CD4+ T cells sorted from blood. Subset reported: CD45RA+ positively selected. The TCR was taken from a woman between 25 and 40 years old in good health. The chain joins TRBV11-2 to TRBJ1-2; the D gene is possibly TRBD1 (6 bases). The CDR3 reads CASSPQGSYGYTF. The CDR3 region has the DNA TGTGCCAGCAGCCCCCAGGGGTCCTATGGCTACACCTTC.